The clone carrying this T cell receptor beta chain was counted many times. Its cognate antigen is unknown. In TCRdb, the 5' RACE reads were re-called with MiXCR into one record per CDR3 protein. The sample consists of about 320,000 distinct CDR3 sequences, around 4.4% of them appearing once. This entry is derived from a study of T cells after yellow fever vaccination. Study-level background: SMART-Seq v4 Ultra Low Input served to prepare low-cell-number fractions. Findings and limits, study-wide: Primary-vaccination clones mostly resurfaced post-booster (about 95% CD4, more than 80% CD8).

V was cut by 6 bases and J by 2 bases, with 11 bases left in between. Germline-derived CDR1 and CDR2 are MGHRA and YSYEKL. The length of the CDR3 is 13 residues. Sequenced material: PBMCs, taken 15 days after the yellow fever booster vaccination. The clonotype comes from a man between 18 and 29 years old who received the YFV17D yellow fever vaccine. The V call is TRBV4-1, the J call TRBJ2-7, with D perhaps matching TRBD2 (5 bases). The CDR3 loop reads CASSPEGAYEQYF. DNA of the CDR3: TGCGCCAGCAGTCCCGAGGGAGCCTACGAGCAGTACTTC.